These 8 T cell receptor beta chains were sequenced from one sample in a study of blood T cell repertoires in COVID-19. Sequencing was performed with immunoSEQ multiplex PCR; in TCRdb, only in-frame clones are kept and a portion is missing. The table includes about 83,000 clones, about 83% detected once. Material for sequencing was peripheral blood. The receptors originated from a man aged 45 to 65 with active COVID-19.

The chain is built from TRBV6-5 and TRBJ2-7, with D maybe TRBD2 (6 bases). CDR1 and CDR2 from the germline V gene are MNHEY and SVGAGI. The V and J ends lost 8 bases and 0 bases respectively, with 14 bases between them. This CDR3 is built from 14 residues. The CDR3 reads CASGRSASSYEQYF. The CDR3 bases are TGTGCCAGCGGGAGGAGCGCAAGCTCCTACGAGCAGTACTTC.

The chain has TRBV4-3 and TRBJ1-2; D remains unclear. The germline gives CDR1 LGHNA, CDR2 YSLEER. The CDR3 consists of 20 residues. V was trimmed by 0 bases and J by 10 bases, leaving 33 bases between them. The CDR3 is CASSQDLTRGTSGIREHYTF. The CDR3 DNA reads as TGCGCCAGCAGCCAAGATCTAACGCGCGGAACTAGTGGTATAAGAGAGCACTACACCTTC.

V is TRBV4-1 and J is TRBJ2-7; 12 nucleotides agree with TRBD2. The CDR3 loop spans 17 amino acids. V dropped 0 bases and J dropped 4; count of bases not matched to a gene: 7. Per germline, CDR1 MGHRA and CDR2 YSYEKL. For the CDR3, the DNA is TGCGCCAGCAGCCAAGAGACTAGCGGGAGTATATCATACGAGCAGTACTTC. Amino acids: CASSQETSGSISYEQYF.

This clone occurred once. The rearrangement joins TRBV28 to TRBJ2-1; possible D gene TRBD2, 5 bases. The V end lost 7 bases, the J end lost 3 bases, and 16 bases lay between the germline ends. Germline CDR1 reads MDHEN; CDR2 reads SYDVKM. CDR3 size: 15 residues. CDR3 nucleotides: TGTGCCAGCACTCCCCCGGGGAACATCTACAATGAGCAGTTCTTC. Protein sequence: CASTPPGNIYNEQFF.

By share of the sample, this clone is medium-sized (0.01 to 0.1%). This chain connects TRBV27 to TRBJ2-7; 9 nucleotides match TRBD1. Germline CDR1 MNHEY, CDR2 SMNVEV (reference sequence). CDR3 length: 15 residues. The J segment lost 2 bases and the V segment lost 5 bases, leaving 7 bases of the junction unmatched. The CDR3 loop is CASSPDRGVPYEQYF. CDR3 DNA: TGTGCCAGCAGTCCCGACAGGGGGGTGCCCTACGAGCAGTACTTC.

The rearrangement uses TRBV5-1 and TRBJ2-3; perhaps TRBD1 as D (7 bases). With 0 bases removed from V and 0 bases from J, the gap between germline ends came to 17 bases. The CDR3 has 18 residues. In germline, CDR1 is SGHRS, CDR2 YFSETQ. The DNA for the CDR3 is TGCGCCAGCAGCTTGGCCGGGTCAGGGGGGTCTAGCACAGATACGCAGTATTTT. Its translation is CASSLAGSGGSSTDTQYF.

This sequence joins TRBV7-3 and TRBJ2-5; unclear D gene. Germline-derived CDR1 and CDR2 are SGHTA and FQGTGA. The CDR3 spans 13 residues. V was cut by 4 bases and J by 5 bases, with 11 bases left in between. This CDR3 reads CASSSTSRETQYF. The CDR3 DNA sequence: TGTGCCAGCAGCTCAACCTCCCGGGAGACCCAGTACTTC.

The V and J genes are TRBV7-9 and TRBJ2-7; TRBD2 matches at 8 bases. Germline V gives CDR1 SEHNR, CDR2 FQNEAQ (reference sequence). The CDR3 contains 17 residues. J lost 0 bases, V lost 0 bases, and 7 bases had no gene match. CDR3 in amino acids: CASSLARRGGSSYEQYF. For the CDR3, the DNA is TGTGCCAGCAGCTTAGCCCGCCGCGGGGGGAGCTCCTACGAGCAGTACTTC.